A single sample is the source of the 10 T cell receptor beta chains below, sequenced in a study of cytomegalovirus exposure and HLA in healthy donors. Some clones are missing from TCRdb's copy, which holds only in-frame ones; the method was immunoSEQ multiplex PCR. The sample has 150,000 to 200,000 clones; about 84% are singletons. The sample was PBMCs. These receptors were obtained from a woman between 18 and 29 years old in good health and CMV-seronegative.

The chain couples TRBV2 to TRBJ1-6, with 9 bases matching TRBD1. Trimming removed 4 bases from V and 7 bases from J; junction bases left unmatched: 14. The germline gives CDR1 SNHLY, CDR2 FYNNEI. The CDR3 sequence is 18 residues long. Here the CDR3 reads CASSVRDRDDLENSPLHF. DNA of the CDR3: TGTGCCAGCAGTGTCCGGGACAGGGATGATCTGGAGAATTCACCCCTCCACTTT.

The chain uses TRBV18 and TRBJ1-1; D not certain. The CDR3 loop spans 13 amino acids. The ends were cut back, 3 bases at V and 5 bases at J, with 10 bases in the middle. Germline V gene lookup returns CDR1 KGHSH and CDR2 LQKENI. CDR3 amino acids: CASSPIGRTEAFF. The CDR3 nucleotides read TGTGCCAGCTCACCTATCGGGAGGACTGAAGCTTTCTTT.

This clone appeared a single time. The genes are TRBV13 and TRBJ2-1, with D possibly matching TRBD2 (5 bases). V was pared by 2 bases and J by 4 bases, with 9 bases between. The CDR3 contains 14 residues. The germline V gene encodes CDR1 PRHDT and CDR2 FYEKMQ (reference sequence). CDR3 DNA: TGTGCCAGCAGCTTAAATCGGGGTTACAATGAGCAGTTCTTC. Translation gives CASSLNRGYNEQFF.

The sample holds a few counts of this clone. This rearrangement joins TRBV7-9 to TRBJ1-1; 9 nucleotides agree with TRBD1. The V gene's germline CDR1 is SEHNR and CDR2 FQNEAQ (reference sequence). The CDR3 length is 13 residues. V trimming: 4 bases; J trimming: 4 bases; junction bases outside the gene matches: 1. CDR3 sequence (DNA): TGTGCCAGCAGCTCGGGACAGGGCACTGAAGCTTTCTTT. Its translation: CASSSGQGTEAFF. Full variable domain (outside the CDR3, taken from reference TRBV7-9 and TRBJ1-1): DTGVSQNPRHKITKRGQNVTFRCDPISEHNRLYWYRQTLGQGPEFLTYFQNEAQLEKSRLLSDRFSAERPKGSFSTLEIQRTEQGDSAMYLCASSSGQGTEAFFGQGTRLTVV.

This chain connects TRBV2 to TRBJ2-4; TRBD2 matches 9 bases. The V gene end was trimmed by 7 bases and the J gene end by 0 bases; junction bases not matched to a gene: 7. There are 16 residues in the CDR3. Germline CDR1 is SNHLY and CDR2 is FYNNEI. In nucleotides, the CDR3 is TGTGCCAGCACCGGGGCGGGAGGGGTAGCCAAAAACATTCAGTACTTC. The encoded protein is CASTGAGGVAKNIQYF.

This chain uses TRBV5-3 with TRBJ1-1; no clear D. TRBV5-3 is an ORF for which the function is uncertain. V was cut by 4 bases and J by 11 bases, with 9 bases left in between. CDR3 length: 10 amino acids. The DNA for the CDR3 is TGTGCCAGAAGCCTGGGTAGTGCTTTCTTT. Its translation is CARSLGSAFF.

The V gene is TRBV11-2, the J gene TRBJ1-2; maybe TRBD1 (5 bases). The CDR3 contains 14 residues. Germline CDR1 and CDR2: SGHAT and FQNNGV. V lost 1 base and J 0 bases, leaving 6 bases between the germline ends. This CDR3 is CASSLAGTNYGYTF. CDR3 nucleotides: TGTGCCAGCAGCTTAGCAGGGACTAACTATGGCTACACCTTC.

The rearrangement links TRBV27 to TRBJ2-5, with D maybe TRBD1 (5 bases). The CDR3 runs 13 residues. The V end lost 5 bases, the J end lost 5 bases, and 12 bases lay between the germline ends. CDR1 MNHEY and CDR2 SMNVEV come from the germline V gene (reference sequence). This CDR3 reads CASSIDSFETQYF. In DNA, the CDR3 is TGTGCCAGCAGTATCGACAGTTTCGAGACCCAGTACTTC.

The CDR3 is CASSRQGVGDYGYTF. CDR3 coding DNA: TGTGCCAGCAGTCGACAGGGGGTAGGGGACTATGGCTACACCTTC. The V gene is TRBV6-5, the J gene TRBJ1-2; TRBD1 matches 9 bases. Trimming cost V 5 bases and J 3 bases; bases outside gene matches: 7. CDR3 length: 15 amino acids. Per the germline V gene, CDR1 is MNHEY and CDR2 is SVGAGI.

This rearrangement joins TRBV2 to TRBJ2-7; 10 bases are shared with TRBD2. In germline, CDR1 is SNHLY, CDR2 FYNNEI. The CDR3 is 16 amino acids. J was trimmed by 2 bases and V by 6 bases; bases with no gene match: 10. CDR3 protein: CASRKTGAGGAYEQYF. In nucleotides, the CDR3 is TGTGCCAGCAGAAAAACCGGAGCGGGAGGGGCCTACGAGCAGTACTTC. The complete variable domain, with remaining parts taken from reference TRBV2 and TRBJ2-7, reads EPEVTQTPSHQVTQMGQEVILRCVPISNHLYFYWYRQILGQKVEFLVSFYNNEISEKSEIFDDQFSVERPDGSNFTLKIRSTKLEDSAMYFCASRKTGAGGAYEQYFGPGTRLTVT.